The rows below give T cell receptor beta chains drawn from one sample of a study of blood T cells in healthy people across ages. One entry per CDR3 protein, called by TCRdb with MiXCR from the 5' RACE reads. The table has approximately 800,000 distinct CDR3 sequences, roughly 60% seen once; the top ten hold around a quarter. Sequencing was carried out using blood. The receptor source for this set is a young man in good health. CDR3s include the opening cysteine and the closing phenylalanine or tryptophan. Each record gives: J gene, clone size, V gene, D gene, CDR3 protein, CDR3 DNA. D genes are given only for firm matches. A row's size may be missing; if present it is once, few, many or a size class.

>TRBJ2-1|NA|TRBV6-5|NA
CASSDSIGSEQFF
TGTGCCAGCAGTGACTCGATCGGATCTGAGCAGTTCTTC
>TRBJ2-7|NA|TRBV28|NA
CASSLAGNPFYEQYF
TGTGCCAGCAGTTTAGCAGGGAACCCTTTCTACGAGCAGTACTTC
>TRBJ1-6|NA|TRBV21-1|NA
CASSKESREDNSPLHF
TGTGCCAGCAGCAAAGAGAGCAGGGAGGATAATTCACCCCTCCACTTT
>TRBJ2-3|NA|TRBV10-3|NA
CAISALDRDFSADTQYF
TGTGCCATCAGTGCCCTCGACAGGGACTTTTCTGCAGATACGCAGTATTTT
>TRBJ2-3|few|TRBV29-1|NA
CSATGAITDTQYF
TGCAGCGCGACGGGGGCTATCACAGATACGCAGTATTTT
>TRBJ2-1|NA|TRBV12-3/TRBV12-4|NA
CASRSTDNEQFF
TGTGCCAGCAGGTCCACAGACAATGAGCAGTTCTTC
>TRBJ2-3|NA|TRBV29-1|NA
CSVEVGDASTDTQYF
TGCAGCGTTGAAGTCGGCGACGCTAGCACAGATACGCAGTATTTT
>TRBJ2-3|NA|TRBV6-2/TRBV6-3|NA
CASSYSGVTTDTQYF
TGTGCCAGCAGTTACTCAGGTGTCACCACAGATACGCAGTATTTT
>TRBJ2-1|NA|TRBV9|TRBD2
CASSALGLAGEGYNEQFF
TGTGCCAGCAGCGCCCTGGGACTAGCGGGGGAGGGGTACAATGAGCAGTTCTTC
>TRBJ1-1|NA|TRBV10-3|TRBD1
CAIKPGQGAGMNTEAFF
TGTGCCATCAAGCCGGGACAGGGGGCTGGAATGAACACTGAAGCTTTCTTT